This entry describes one T cell receptor beta chain. This table comes from immunoSEQ multiplex PCR, and its TCRdb copy is limited to in-frame clones, with some not included. The sample records 65,000 or so clones, less than 95% being singletons. The sample is drawn from a study of T cell changes during pregnancy in multiple sclerosis. The receptor's source is a female donor in good health, enrolled as a control in a pregnancy study. Specimen: peripheral blood, collected in the second trimester of pregnancy.

This chain's CDR3 is CASSQDQRDRGEQFF. DNA of the CDR3: TGTGCCAGCAGCCAAGATCAGAGGGATCGGGGTGAGCAGTTCTTC. J is TRBJ2-1 and V is TRBV14, with D possibly being TRBD2 (5 bases). The CDR3 has 15 residues. V lost 0 bases to trimming and J lost 9 bases, with 15 bases between them. Germline V gives CDR1 SGHDN, CDR2 FVKESK.